This T cell receptor beta chain was captured in a study of blood T cell repertoires in COVID-19. Original processing methods: Amplified reference gene primers provided the basis for estimating nucleated cell counts. Sequenced by immunoSEQ multiplex PCR; TCRdb stores in-frame clones only, minus some. That table is the source of V, J and clone size, and D and trimming were worked out from the DNA. The sample shows fewer than 60,000 clones, roughly four fifths of them seen only once. The CDR3 covers 15 residues. The germline CDR1 and CDR2 sequences are LGHDT and YNNKEL (reference sequence). V was trimmed by 1 base and J by 2 bases, leaving 9 bases between them.

The TCR comes from a woman older than 75 with COVID-19, enrolled during active disease. The chain employs TRBV3-1 (or the pseudogene TRBV3-2) and TRBJ1-3; D not certain. The sample consisted of peripheral blood. CDR3 in amino acids: CASSQVRATGNTIYF. DNA of the CDR3: TGTGCCAGCAGCCAAGTTCGAGCGACTGGAAACACCATATATTTT.